This T cell receptor beta chain was captured by sequencing in a study of blood T cell repertoires in COVID-19. Across the study: The cDNA or gDNA used as material had been derived from T cells, B-cell-depleted T cells, or PBMCs.

Participants' reported clinical history set cohort assignment. Original processing methods: Reference gene primer amplification gave estimated nucleated cell counts. Sequencing used immunoSEQ multiplex PCR; TCRdb keeps in-frame clones, though not all of them. V, J and clone size derive from that table, while D and trimming were established from the DNA sequence. The sample contains a few hundred thousand clones, roughly 85% of which appear only once. The V segment lost 0 bases and the J segment 2 bases; nucleotides outside the gene matches: 4. Looked up from germline, CDR1 is SGHVS and CDR2 is FQNEAQ. The CDR3 loop spans 15 amino acids.

The clonotype comes from a woman between 40 and 50 years old with acute COVID-19. The rearrangement uses TRBV7-8 and TRBJ2-7; 7 bases fit TRBD2. Material for sequencing was PBMCs or T cells enriched from blood (not recorded which). The CDR3 loop is CASSLAAGAAYEQYF. The CDR3 coding sequence is TGTGCCAGCAGCTTAGCTGCGGGAGCTGCCTACGAGCAGTACTTC.